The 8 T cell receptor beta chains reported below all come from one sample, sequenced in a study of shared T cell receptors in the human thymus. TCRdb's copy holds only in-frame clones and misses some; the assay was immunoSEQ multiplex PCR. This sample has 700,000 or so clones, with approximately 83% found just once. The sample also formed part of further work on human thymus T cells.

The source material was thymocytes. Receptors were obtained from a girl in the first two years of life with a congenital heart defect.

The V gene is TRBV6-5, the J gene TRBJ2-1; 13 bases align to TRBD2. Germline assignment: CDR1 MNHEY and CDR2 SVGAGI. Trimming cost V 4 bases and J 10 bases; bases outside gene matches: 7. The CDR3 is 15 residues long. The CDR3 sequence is CASSLKGLAGKEQFF. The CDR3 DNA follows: TGTGCCAGCAGTTTAAAGGGACTAGCGGGAAAAGAGCAGTTCTTC.

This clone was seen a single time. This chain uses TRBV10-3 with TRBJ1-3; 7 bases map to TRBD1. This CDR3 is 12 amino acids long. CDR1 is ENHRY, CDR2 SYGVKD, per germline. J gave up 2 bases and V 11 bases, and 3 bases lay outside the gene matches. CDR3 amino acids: CALGQAGNTIYF. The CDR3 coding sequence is TGTGCCCTCGGACAGGCTGGAAACACCATATATTTT.

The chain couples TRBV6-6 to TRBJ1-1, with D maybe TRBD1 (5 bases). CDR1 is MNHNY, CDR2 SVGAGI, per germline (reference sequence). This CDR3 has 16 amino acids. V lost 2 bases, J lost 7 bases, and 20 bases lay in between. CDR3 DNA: TGTGCCAGCAGTTACCCCCCCGACGACAGTGCTAGTGAAGCTTTCTTT. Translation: CASSYPPDDSASEAFF.

The CDR3: CASSILGTDNSPLHF. DNA of the CDR3: TGTGCCAGTAGTATCCTCGGGACAGACAATTCACCCCTCCACTTT. The chain uses TRBV19 and TRBJ1-6; 7 nucleotides agree with TRBD1. The CDR3 is 15 residues long. Germline V CDR1 and CDR2: LNHDA, SQIVND (reference sequence). J was trimmed by 7 bases and V by 3 bases; bases with no gene match: 6.

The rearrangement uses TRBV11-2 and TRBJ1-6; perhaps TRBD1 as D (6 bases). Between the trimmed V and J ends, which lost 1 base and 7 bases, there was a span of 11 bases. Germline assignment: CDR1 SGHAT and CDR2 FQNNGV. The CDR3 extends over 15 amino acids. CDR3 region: CASSLVGQKNSPLHF. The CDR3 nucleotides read TGTGCCAGCAGCTTAGTAGGACAGAAGAATTCACCCCTCCACTTT.

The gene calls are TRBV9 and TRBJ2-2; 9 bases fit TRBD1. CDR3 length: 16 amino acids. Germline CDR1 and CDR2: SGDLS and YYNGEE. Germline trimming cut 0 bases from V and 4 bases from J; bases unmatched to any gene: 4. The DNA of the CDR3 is TGTGCCAGCAGCGTAGTGGGGACAGGGCCCACCGGGGAGCTGTTTTTT. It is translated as CASSVVGTGPTGELFF.

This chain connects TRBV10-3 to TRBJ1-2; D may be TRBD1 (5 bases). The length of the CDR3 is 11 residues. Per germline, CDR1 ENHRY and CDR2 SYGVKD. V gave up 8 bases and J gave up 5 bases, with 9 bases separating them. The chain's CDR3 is CAIQRGYGYTF. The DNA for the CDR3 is TGTGCCATCCAACGGGGGTATGGCTACACCTTC.

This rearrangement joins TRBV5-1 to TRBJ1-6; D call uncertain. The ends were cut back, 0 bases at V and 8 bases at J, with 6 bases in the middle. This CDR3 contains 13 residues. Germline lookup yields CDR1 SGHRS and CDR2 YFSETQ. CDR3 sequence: CASSLGRDSPLHF. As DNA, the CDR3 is TGCGCCAGCAGCTTGGGGAGGGATTCACCCCTCCACTTT.